This T cell receptor (beta chain) derives from a study of regulatory T cells in long-lasting Graves disease. Findings and caveats of the study: There was favoring of TRBV28, TRBJ1-2 and TRBJ2-5 in persistent disease. TCR diversity was lower in persistent than newly diagnosed Graves' disease.

This sample's time point: newly diagnosed GD, antithyroid drugs for less than 3 months. The authors made the TCR library using RNA they extracted from PBMCs. American Thyroid Association guidelines served as the basis for diagnosing Graves' disease. A note on this clonotype: Its antigen is unidentified.

J was trimmed by 4 bases and V by 9 bases; bases with no gene match: 7. Germline V gene lookup returns CDR1 MNHEY and CDR2 SVGEGT. CDR3 size: 13 residues. CDR3 regions were amplified by Arm-PCR using iRepertoire HTBI primers to build TCR beta libraries. Via MiXCR, TCRdb re-called the multiplex PCR reads, giving one row per CDR3 protein. The sample lists 550,000 to 700,000 distinct CDR3 sequences, about 15% occurring once. In addition, the sample was reused for a study of T cells in Graves' hyperthyroidism and ophthalmopathy. That source notes: Using the HTBI primer set, a first-round RT-PCR was run on the TCR CDR3.

This TCR was sampled from a man between 18 and 35 years old with Graves disease. The input for sequencing was peripheral blood mononuclear cells (PBMCs), taken at new diagnosis, from a patient treated with antithyroid drugs. The genes are TRBV6-2 or TRBV6-3 and TRBJ1-2; 8 nucleotides match TRBD1. CDR3 loop: CARSTGDPYGYTF. For the CDR3, the DNA is TGTGCCAGATCGACAGGGGATCCCTATGGCTACACCTTC.